The 19 T cell receptor beta chains reported below all come from one sample, sequenced in a study of T cell repertoires in cytomegalovirus infection. Via MiXCR, TCRdb re-called the reads, giving one row per CDR3 protein. The table has about 250,000 distinct CDR3 sequences, about a sixth seen once. Specimen: CD8+ T cells from PBMCs. Receptors were obtained from a human donor in good health (CMV status not recorded). Some clones in this sample may be carry-over from other donors' samples.

The chain employs TRBV20-1 and TRBJ1-1, with 7 nucleotides matching TRBD1. With 1 base clipped from V and 3 bases from J, the junction kept 14 bases outside the gene matches. Per the germline V gene, CDR1 is DFQATT and CDR2 is SNEGSKA (reference sequence). The CDR3 spans 17 residues. CDR3 coding DNA: TGCAGTGCTAGAGGTTCACTCCGAGGGGGCACGGACACTGAAGCTTTCTTT. Encoded protein: CSARGSLRGGTDTEAFF.

This clonotype was picked up many times. V and J are TRBV7-2 and TRBJ2-7; 8 bases are a match to TRBD1. Germline values: CDR1 SGHTA, CDR2 FQGNSA. Trimming at V came to 5 bases and at J to 4 bases, leaving 10 bases not matched to a gene. This CDR3 is 15 amino acids long. The CDR3 spells CASSPPLDRDYEQYF. The CDR3 DNA is TGTGCCAGCAGCCCCCCCCTGGACAGGGATTACGAGCAGTACTTC.

This sequence joins TRBV5-1 and TRBJ2-6; 7 nucleotides line up with TRBD1. The trim removed 6 bases at V and 3 bases at J, leaving 12 bases unmatched. CDR1 SGHRS and CDR2 YFSETQ come from the germline V gene. The CDR3 is made up of 17 amino acids. The CDR3: CASTPHEGARGANVLTF. CDR3 sequence (DNA): TGCGCCAGCACCCCGCATGAGGGGGCGCGTGGGGCCAACGTCCTGACTTTC.

In this sample, this clonotype turned up many times. The chain has TRBV28 and TRBJ1-1; possibly TRBD1 for D (6 bases). V was pared by 10 bases and J by 4 bases, with 16 bases between. The CDR3 runs 13 residues. Germline CDR1 is MDHEN and CDR2 is SYDVKM. The CDR3 bases are TGTGCCATCTCCGACAGGCGGGGCACTGAAGCTTTCTTT. As protein: CAISDRRGTEAFF.

This clonotype was detected ten times or more. The chain uses TRBV7-8 and TRBJ2-3; D uncertain. CDR1 SGHVS and CDR2 FQNEAQ come from the germline V gene. Trimming shortened V by 5 bases and J by 2 bases, and 17 bases separated the two germline ends. CDR3 length: 16 residues. CDR3 sequence (DNA): TGTGCCAGCAGCCCACGGGCGGTAGTCCCCACAGATACGCAGTATTTT. This codes for CASSPRAVVPTDTQYF.

This clonotype was seen only a few times. The gene calls are TRBV9 and TRBJ2-3, with D possibly being TRBD1 or TRBD2 (6 bases each). Germline CDR1 SGDLS, CDR2 YYNGEE. The CDR3 spans 17 residues. V shed 2 bases and J shed 2 bases, with 18 bases lying between them. The CDR3 coding sequence is TGTGCCAGCAGCGTTCCGACAGGACTAAGCACCACAGATACGCAGTATTTT. Translation gives CASSVPTGLSTTDTQYF.

This clonotype was seen a few times. J is TRBJ2-5 and V is TRBV6-2 or TRBV6-3, with 10 bases aligning to TRBD2. Germline lookup yields CDR1 MNHEY and CDR2 SVGEGT. Trimming at V came to 3 bases and at J to 3 bases, leaving 7 bases not matched to a gene. The CDR3 contains 16 residues. The CDR3 loop reads CASSYRLAGAEETQYF. The CDR3 DNA reads as TGTGCCAGCAGTTATAGGCTAGCGGGGGCCGAAGAGACCCAGTACTTC.

A few counts support this clonotype. The CDR3 coding sequence is TGCGCCAGCAGCTTAACTAGTCGGGCGTCCTACAATGAGCAGTTCTTC. As protein: CASSLTSRASYNEQFF. The genes are TRBV5-1 and TRBJ2-1; D may be TRBD2 (5 bases). Germline V gene data show CDR1 as SGHRS and CDR2 as YFSETQ. The CDR3 length is 16 residues. Trimming removed 2 bases from V and 1 base from J, with 13 bases in between.

This clonotype was observed many times. An end of the junction differs from the germline gene, which may be a read error. This rearrangement joins TRBV15 to TRBJ1-4, with a weak D call TRBD1 (6 bases). Germline assignment: CDR1 LNHNV and CDR2 YYDKDF (reference sequence). This CDR3 has 14 amino acids. DNA of the CDR3: TGTGCCACCAGCAGCCCTCACATCCCGGGACAATTGGTTTTT. Amino acid sequence: CATSSPHIPGQLVF.

Many counts were recorded for this clonotype. The chain employs TRBV7-2 and TRBJ2-2; D not certain. The V end was cut by 0 bases, the J end by 5 bases, with 10 bases between. CDR1 and CDR2 (germline): SGHTA, FQGNSA. This CDR3 comprises 15 residues. The chain's CDR3 is CASSLARHLTGELFF. CDR3 in DNA: TGTGCCAGCAGCTTAGCGCGGCATCTAACCGGGGAGCTGTTTTTT.

This clonotype was found many times. V is TRBV12-3 or TRBV12-4 and J is TRBJ2-3, with D tentatively TRBD1 or TRBD2 (5 bases each). The CDR3 totals 15 residues. V lost 4 bases and J lost 8, with 19 bases in between. CDR3 protein: CASSSNPGRQTTQYF. The CDR3 DNA follows: TGTGCCAGCAGTTCCAACCCTGGGAGACAGACTACGCAGTATTTT.

This clonotype was observed a handful of times. J is TRBJ1-3 and V is TRBV2, with D possibly being TRBD1 (5 bases). Germline values: CDR1 SNHLY, CDR2 FYNNEI. V lost 7 bases to trimming and J lost 5 bases, with 24 bases between them. The CDR3 is made up of 17 amino acids. The CDR3 is CASIGRSGGTIRNTIYF. CDR3 bases: TGTGCCAGCATCGGACGATCCGGGGGTACAATTAGAAACACCATATATTTT.

This clonotype was observed a handful of times. The V gene is TRBV29-1, the J gene TRBJ2-2; D might be TRBD2 (5 bases). V lost 4 bases and J 4 bases, leaving 10 bases between the germline ends. Per germline, CDR1 SQVTM and CDR2 ANQGSEA. The CDR3 contains 13 residues. CDR3 bases: TGCAGCGTTGTCTCGGGAAGCACCGGGGAGCTGTTTTTT. It codes for CSVVSGSTGELFF.

V gene TRBV6-6 combines with J gene TRBJ2-3; 7 nucleotides align to TRBD2. CDR3 size: 13 residues. With V trimmed by 7 bases and J by 6 bases, 7 bases remained unmatched. The germline V gene encodes CDR1 MNHNY and CDR2 SVGAGI (reference sequence). CDR3 in DNA: TGTGCCAGCAAGGTGACTAGCATCGATACGCAGTATTTT. This translates into CASKVTSIDTQYF.

This sequence joins TRBV6-6 and TRBJ2-1, with D uncertain. The CDR3 loop spans 13 amino acids. Germline-derived CDR1 and CDR2 are MNHNY and SVGAGI (reference sequence). Trimming pared 2 bases from V and 6 bases from J, leaving 8 bases between. CDR3 sequence: CASSYALGNEQFF. The CDR3, as DNA: TGTGCCAGCAGTTACGCTCTAGGCAATGAGCAGTTCTTC.

This clonotype showed up just a few times. V and J are TRBV19 and TRBJ2-2; D may be TRBD1 or TRBD2 (7 bases each). Looked up from germline, CDR1 is LNHDA and CDR2 is SQIVND (reference sequence). Trimming cost V 7 bases and J 3 bases, with 21 bases left between them. The CDR3 is 17 amino acids. The CDR3 nucleotides are TGTGCCAGTACTAATCGCGGGAGACAGGGTTACACCGGGGAGCTGTTTTTT. Encoded protein: CASTNRGRQGYTGELFF.

This clonotype was recorded many times. The gene calls are TRBV12-3 or TRBV12-4 and TRBJ1-2, with 8 bases fitting TRBD1. CDR3 length: 12 residues. Trimming at V came to 5 bases and at J to 8 bases, leaving 4 bases not matched to a gene. As DNA, the CDR3 is TGTGCCAGCAGTGGCGACAGGGGAGGCTACACCTTC. Translating gives CASSGDRGGYTF.

The sample holds many counts of this clonotype. This chain connects TRBV7-6 to TRBJ2-1; D is possibly TRBD1 or TRBD2 (5 bases each). Germline-derived CDR1 and CDR2 are SGHVS and FNYEAQ. The CDR3 runs to 16 residues. With 8 bases removed from V and 2 bases from J, the gap between germline ends came to 19 bases. As DNA, the CDR3 is TGTGCCAGCGCGGGTGGAGTGGGACCCGCCTACAATGAGCAGTTCTTC. Translating gives CASAGGVGPAYNEQFF.

This clonotype was detected only a few times. The V gene is TRBV28, the J gene TRBJ1-5; D is undetermined. Germline V CDR1 and CDR2: MDHEN, SYDVKM. The V and J ends lost 6 bases and 1 base respectively, with 10 bases between them. This CDR3 is built from 14 residues. This chain's CDR3 is CASRGGYSNQPQHF. CDR3 DNA: TGTGCCAGCAGAGGAGGTTACAGCAATCAGCCCCAGCATTTT.